One sample yielded the 20 T cell receptor beta chains listed below, sequenced in a study of cytomegalovirus exposure and HLA in healthy donors. The PCR employed 60 Vbeta primers together with 13 Jbeta primers. Profiling relied on immunoSEQ multiplex PCR, and the TCRdb table lists in-frame clones only, not all of them. Of about 140,000 clones listed, about 80% are singletons. Source material: PBMCs. The receptors come from a woman between 40 and 55 years old in good health and CMV-seronegative.

The V gene is TRBV5-6, the J gene TRBJ2-3; D call uncertain. Germline-derived CDR1 and CDR2 are SGHDT and YYEEEE. Trimming removed 2 bases at V and 0 bases at J, with 10 bases between. This CDR3 is built from 15 residues. The CDR3, as DNA: TGTGCCAGCAGCTTTTACGTTACTAGCACAGATACGCAGTATTTT. Amino acid sequence: CASSFYVTSTDTQYF.

As concerns this clone: The junction does not match germline at one end; this may be a read error. The genes are TRBV4-1 and TRBJ2-6; a possible D gene is TRBD1 (5 bases). The CDR3 length is 15 residues. CDR1 is MGHRA and CDR2 is YSYEKL in the germline V gene. CDR3 region: CASSPGSSGANGLTF. The CDR3 nucleotides are TGCGCCAGCAGCCCCGGCAGCTCTGGGGCCAACGGCCTGACTTTC.

V and J are TRBV11-1 and TRBJ2-5; 8 bases are shared with TRBD1. J was trimmed by 5 bases and V by 5 bases; bases with no gene match: 10. This CDR3 spans 15 amino acids. Germline V CDR1 and CDR2: SGHAT, FQDESV (reference sequence). The CDR3 region is CASSRRDRGGETQYF. CDR3 coding DNA: TGTGCCAGCAGCAGACGTGACAGGGGTGGGGAGACCCAGTACTTC. Filled out from reference TRBV11-1 and TRBJ2-5, the complete variable domain reads EAEVAQSPRYKITEKSQAVAFWCDPISGHATLYWYRQILGQGPELLVQFQDESVVDDSQLPKDRFSAERLKGVDSTLKIQPAELGDSAMYLCASSRRDRGGETQYFGPGTRLLVL.

J is TRBJ2-1 and V is TRBV19, with D possibly TRBD2 on 7 matching bases. Germline loops: CDR1 LNHDA, CDR2 SQIVND (reference sequence). This CDR3 comprises 21 residues. The germline V and J ends were trimmed by 1 base and 3 bases, with 28 bases remaining between them. CDR3 sequence reads: CASSIVVTGALAGDNYNEQFF. The CDR3 coding sequence is TGTGCCAGTAGTATAGTAGTGACAGGAGCTTTAGCGGGCGATAACTACAATGAGCAGTTCTTC.

Points on this clone: A junction boundary mismatches the germline segment, possibly from a read error. The rearrangement joins TRBV28 to TRBJ2-6; D might be TRBD1 (6 bases). Germline V lookup: CDR1 MDHEN, CDR2 SYDVKM. There are 19 residues in the CDR3. Here the CDR3 reads CASSRYRARGRSGANGLTF. CDR3 DNA: TGTGCCAGCAGCCGCTACAGGGCAAGGGGCAGGTCTGGGGCCAACGGCCTGACTTTC.

Concerning this clone: This sample also contains other DNA sequences that code for the same CDR3. The genes are TRBV29-1 and TRBJ2-7, with a possible D match to TRBD2 (6 bases). V gave up 7 bases and J gave up 2 bases, with 15 bases separating them. Germline assignment: CDR1 SQVTM and CDR2 ANQGSEA. This CDR3 is built from 13 residues. For the CDR3, the DNA is TGCAGCGCCCGGAGGGGCGAAGCCTACGAGCAGTACTTC. It specifies CSARRGEAYEQYF.

A few counts support this clone. Here the CDR3 reads CASSLAQGGQEGFF. DNA for the CDR3: TGCGCCAGCAGCTTGGCCCAAGGGGGTCAGGAAGGGTTCTTC. The rearrangement links TRBV5-1 to TRBJ2-1, with D possibly matching TRBD1 (6 bases). CDR1 and CDR2 (germline): SGHRS, YFSETQ. The V end lost 0 bases, the J end lost 15 bases, and 19 bases lay between the germline ends. The CDR3 contains 14 residues.

CDR3 nucleotides: TGCGCCAGCAGCCAAGAGGCGGGACTAGCTTCCCACGAGCAGTACTTC. It is translated as CASSQEAGLASHEQYF. The chain is built from TRBV4-3 and TRBJ2-7, with 9 bases that match TRBD2. Germline CDR1 and CDR2: LGHNA and YSLEER. The CDR3 loop spans 16 amino acids. V dropped 0 bases and J dropped 5; count of bases not matched to a gene: 8.

On this clone: Additional DNA sequences in this sample encode the identical CDR3. This rearrangement joins TRBV20-1 to TRBJ2-3; the D is unclear. Deletions cut 4 bases from V and 2 bases from J, with 4 bases between. The CDR3 has 11 amino acids. Germline V gene data show CDR1 as DFQATT and CDR2 as SNEGSKA (reference sequence). The CDR3 sequence: CSATYTDTQYF. In nucleotides, the CDR3 is TGCAGTGCTACCTACACAGATACGCAGTATTTT.

This clone is a singleton in its sample. Sequence at one end of the junction differs from germline and may be a read error. The chain uses TRBV5-4 and TRBJ2-6, with D possibly TRBD1 on 5 matching bases. CDR3 length equals 16 residues. Germline V gene lookup returns CDR1 SGHNT and CDR2 YYREEE (reference sequence). The CDR3 loop reads CASSSKQVSGANGLTF. The CDR3 nucleotides read TGTGCCAGCAGCTCAAAACAGGTCTCTGGGGCCAACGGCCTGACTTTC.

The J gene is TRBJ1-3, the V gene TRBV28, with D maybe TRBD1 (5 bases). V was cut by 6 bases and J by 1 base, with 19 bases left in between. The length of the CDR3 is 17 residues. Per the germline V gene, CDR1 is MDHEN and CDR2 is SYDVKM. CDR3 residues: CASRETGFVPSGNTIYF. The CDR3, as DNA: TGTGCCAGCAGGGAAACAGGTTTCGTCCCTTCTGGAAACACCATATATTTT. Complete variable domain (other parts from reference TRBV28 and TRBJ1-3): DVKVTQSSRYLVKRTGEKVFLECVQDMDHENMFWYRQDPGLGLRLIYFSYDVKMKEKGDIPEGYSVSREKKERFSLILESASTNQTSMYLCASRETGFVPSGNTIYFGEGSWLTVV.

This clone came up a few times. The chain combines TRBV19 with TRBJ2-5; possibly TRBD1 for D (6 bases). The germline V and J ends were trimmed by 1 base and 4 bases, with 10 bases remaining between them. The CDR3 covers 14 residues. The germline CDR1 and CDR2 sequences are LNHDA and SQIVND (reference sequence). CDR3 DNA: TGTGCCAGTAGTATAGGTGAAGGGGGAGAGACCCAGTACTTC. Protein product: CASSIGEGGETQYF.

The rearrangement uses TRBV7-2 and TRBJ1-2; D is undetermined. V was clipped by 5 bases and J by 4 bases, with 17 bases between them. Germline CDR1 and CDR2: SGHTA and FQGNSA. CDR3 length: 15 amino acids. In DNA form, the CDR3 reads TGTGCCAGCAGCCCCCTTCCTGTAGCTAGCTATGGCTACACCTTC. It codes for CASSPLPVASYGYTF.

J is TRBJ2-7 and V is TRBV5-5; TRBD1 matches at 7 bases. Trimming at V came to 0 bases and at J to 3 bases, leaving 6 bases not matched to a gene. Germline V gives CDR1 SGHKS, CDR2 YYEKEE (reference sequence). This CDR3 region has 15 residues. The CDR3 DNA is TGTGCCAGCAGCTTGGACTACAGGGGTTTCTACGAGCAGTACTTC. It encodes CASSLDYRGFYEQYF.

This chain links TRBV29-1 with TRBJ2-7, with 10 bases fitting TRBD1. The V and J ends lost 3 bases and 5 bases, in that order; junction bases with no gene match: 10. CDR1 SQVTM and CDR2 ANQGSEA come from the germline V gene. The CDR3 has 15 amino acids. The DNA for the CDR3 is TGCAGCGTTGACACCGGACAGGGGGATACTGACGAGCAGTACTTC. Translating gives CSVDTGQGDTDEQYF.

As DNA, the CDR3 is TGTGCCAGCAGCCATTACGGGTACGAGCAGTACTTC. Encoded protein: CASSHYGYEQYF. This chain connects TRBV11-2 to TRBJ2-7; no reliable D call. Trimming stripped 5 bases from V and 4 bases from J, with 9 bases between. Germline CDR1 SGHAT, CDR2 FQNNGV. CDR3 length: 12 residues.

The chain links TRBV10-3 to TRBJ2-1, with TRBD2 identical over 10 bases. V shed 6 bases and J 4 bases; nucleotides not matched to a gene: 6. The CDR3 contains 15 residues. CDR1 is ENHRY and CDR2 is SYGVKD in the germline V gene. DNA for the CDR3: TGTGCCATCAGGGATAGCGGGAGGACTTACAATGAGCAGTTCTTC. It specifies CAIRDSGRTYNEQFF.

This sequence joins TRBV12-2 and TRBJ1-5; the tabulated D call, TRBD1, remains unverified against the DNA. TRBV12-2 has pseudogene status. CDR3 length: 17 amino acids. CDR3 bases: TGTGCAAGTCGCTTAGCACAGGGGGCAGAGAGCAATCAGCCCCAGCATTTT. Amino acid sequence: CASRLAQGAESNQPQHF.

The V gene is TRBV4-2, the J gene TRBJ2-2, with TRBD2 matching 10 bases. The J segment lost 4 bases and the V segment lost 1 base, leaving 9 bases of the junction unmatched. CDR3 length equals 18 residues. The V gene's germline CDR1 is LGHNA and CDR2 YNFKEQ. This CDR3 reads CASSQVFLTSGRTGELFF. DNA for the CDR3: TGTGCCAGCAGCCAAGTGTTCCTGACTAGCGGGCGCACCGGGGAGCTGTTTTTT.

The chain uses TRBV19 and TRBJ2-5; TRBD1 matches 10 bases. The germline V gene encodes CDR1 LNHDA and CDR2 SQIVND (reference sequence). CDR3 length: 16 amino acids. The V gene end was trimmed by 6 bases and the J gene end by 3 bases; junction bases not matched to a gene: 10. This CDR3 is CASRRTGGAKKETQYF. The CDR3 DNA reads TGTGCCAGTAGGCGGACAGGGGGAGCTAAGAAAGAGACCCAGTACTTC. The whole variable domain, remainder taken from reference TRBV19 and TRBJ2-5, is DGGITQSPKYLFRKEGQNVTLSCEQNLNHDAMYWYRQDPGQGLRLIYYSQIVNDFQKGDIAEGYSVSREKKESFPLTVTSAQKNPTAFYLCASRRTGGAKKETQYFGPGTRLLVL.